This TCR beta chain was recovered during a study of Ad26.COV2.S vaccination and SARS-CoV-2 variants. Study details: Intramuscularly, Ad26.COV2.S was given either once or twice, 56 days apart. General study findings and limits: Substantial breadth was reported for post-vaccination spike-specific CD8+ and CD4+ T cells.

Assay used: immunoSEQ multiplex PCR; TCRdb lists only in-frame clones, some missing. The profile shows around 320,000 clones, 85% to 90% of them singletons. Treatment meaning: around 19 received Ad26.COV2.S at low or high dose, single or two shots; 5 received placebo; per-sample allocation not given. Sampling was done on day 63 after the first vaccine or placebo injection. Cohort 1b enrolled adults aged 18-55 years in Boston. This clone was found a few times. The antigen is unknown. Germline V CDR1 and CDR2: MNHEY, SVGEGT. The CDR3 is made up of 11 amino acids. Deletions cut 2 bases from V and 8 bases from J, with 6 bases between.

This TCR derives from a person aged 18-65 years who received the Ad26.COV2.S COVID-19 vaccine or a placebo. The genes are TRBV6-2 or TRBV6-3 and TRBJ1-2; no firm D call. The input for sequencing was peripheral blood, taken in a trial of Ad26.COV2.S vaccine versus placebo. The CDR3 loop is CASSYRSGYTF. CDR3 DNA: TGTGCCAGCAGTTACAGATCCGGCTACACCTTC.